This entry concerns a single TCR beta chain. The antigen is unknown. Clones were sequenced by immunoSEQ multiplex PCR, and TCRdb holds only the in-frame ones, with some missing. The sample has 90,000 to 100,000 clones, about four fifths seen once. Per the germline V gene, CDR1 is MNHNS and CDR2 is SASEGT. This CDR3 is built from 13 residues. The V end lost 5 bases, the J end lost 1 base, and 7 bases lay between the germline ends. This entry is derived from a study of OX40 agonist ivuxolimab in advanced cancers. Background on the study: Patients were given ivuxolimab, an antibody that agonizes OX40 (CD134). Hepatocellular carcinoma, melanoma, renal cell or head and neck cancer affected the dose-escalation patients. Study-wide findings and caveats: CD4+ and CD8+ blood T cells expanded clonally by week 6 at 0.1 to 3.0 mg/kg.

Blood got drawn at baseline, again on cycle 4 day 1, and then on cycle 7 day 1. The clonotype was recovered from an adult with an advanced solid tumor such as melanoma, head and neck, liver or kidney cancer. The rearrangement joins TRBV6-1 to TRBJ2-3; D is ambiguous. Sequencing used CD4+ or CD8+ T cells sorted from blood, obtained in a trial of the OX40 agonist ivuxolimab. In nucleotides, the CDR3 is TGTGCCAGCAGTTTCGGGCGCACAGATACGCAGTATTTT. This gives the protein CASSFGRTDTQYF.